This T cell receptor (beta chain) came from a study of CD8 T cells in Susac syndrome. Findings of the study overall: The study conceded that its TCR sequencing and HLA analysis involved relatively few individuals.

RNA totalling about 0.45 to 1 ug underwent reverse transcription with random hexamers. Amplification of TCR beta CDR3 by immunoSEQ multiplex PCR spanned 54 Vbeta and 13 Jbeta. TCRdb itself ran the immunoSEQ multiplex PCR reads through MiXCR, one entry per CDR3 protein. The sample holds around 190,000 distinct CDR3 sequences, 85% to 95% seen once. Worth noting for this clonotype: The antigen is not known.

The CDR3 contains 13 residues. Trimming pared 5 bases from V and 3 bases from J, leaving 13 bases between. Germline-derived CDR1 and CDR2 are SQVTM and ANQGSEA. Sequencing of TCR beta was undertaken in CD8+ and CD4+ T cells derived from blood. TEMRA cells were FACS-enriched, with CD8+ and CD4+ T cells isolated negatively. The sequence came from a human donor in good health. The chain couples TRBV29-1 to TRBJ1-2; maybe TRBD1 (6 bases). Sequenced input: CD4+ T cells from PBMCs. The CDR3 region has the DNA TGCAGCGTTCTTGAGACAGGACACTATGGCTACACCTTC. Protein: CSVLETGHYGYTF.